The next 26 T cell receptor beta chains were all read from a single sample in a study of shared clonotypes between healthy human individuals. Repertoires were generated with immunoSEQ multiplex PCR, while TCRdb's copy carries only in-frame clones and drops some. Of about 2 million clones listed, about 95% are singletons. Only CD45RO-negative cells positively selected for CCR7 counted as naive CD8 cells, so terminally differentiated effector memory CD45RA+ cells were excluded. The sequenced sample consisted of naive CD8+ T cells sorted from blood. These TCRs come from a man between 18 and 29 years old in good health.

The rearrangement uses TRBV6-1 and TRBJ1-1; D ambiguous. Germline V lookup: CDR1 MNHNS, CDR2 SASEGT. This CDR3 has 13 amino acids. Trimming stripped 5 bases from V and 7 bases from J, with 14 bases between. CDR3 protein: CASSYLEAHEAFF. CDR3 DNA: TGTGCCAGCAGTTATCTGGAGGCCCATGAAGCTTTCTTT.

The chain carries TRBV2 and TRBJ2-2; D is unresolved. The germline V gene has CDR1 SNHLY and CDR2 FYNNEI. CDR3 length: 16 amino acids. Trimming took 6 bases from V and 6 from J, leaving 20 bases between them. CDR3 sequence reads: CASRWTQNPPPGELFF. The CDR3 bases are TGTGCCAGCAGATGGACCCAAAACCCTCCACCCGGGGAGCTGTTTTTT.

The gene calls are TRBV11-2 and TRBJ2-7, with TRBD2 matching 14 bases. Germline lookup yields CDR1 SGHAT and CDR2 FQNNGV. With V trimmed by 4 bases and J by 5 bases, 10 bases remained unmatched. The CDR3 has 17 residues. In DNA, the CDR3 is TGTGCCAGCAGCTCTCATCCGGGACTAGCGGGAGTTAACGAGCAGTACTTC. It encodes CASSSHPGLAGVNEQYF.

This clone was detected only once. This sequence joins TRBV27 and TRBJ2-5; the match to TRBD2 covers 9 bases. V lost 5 bases and J lost 3; bases outside the gene matches: 7. Per germline, CDR1 MNHEY and CDR2 SMNVEV (reference sequence). The CDR3 has 15 residues. The CDR3 nucleotides read TGTGCCAGCAGTCCCTTCTCTAGCGGGGAAGAGACCCAGTACTTC. Translating it yields CASSPFSSGEETQYF.

This rearrangement joins TRBV6-1 to TRBJ1-2; D not resolved. V lost 7 bases and J 5 bases, leaving 14 bases between the germline ends. Germline V lookup: CDR1 MNHNS, CDR2 SASEGT. The CDR3 is made up of 13 amino acids. CDR3 amino acids: CASTLGSQYGYTF. DNA of the CDR3: TGTGCCAGCACCCTCGGGTCTCAATATGGCTACACCTTC.

This clone was observed a single time. Other DNA sequences of this sample code for an identical CDR3. This chain uses TRBV7-9 with TRBJ2-7; TRBD1 aligns across 11 bases. The CDR3 contains 15 residues. Germline values: CDR1 SEHNR, CDR2 FQNEAQ (reference sequence). The trim removed 1 base at V and 3 bases at J, leaving 2 bases unmatched. The CDR3 region has the DNA TGTGCCAGCAGCTTAGTAGGGACAGGGGGCTACGAGCAGTACTTC. The encoded protein is CASSLVGTGGYEQYF.

The rearrangement links TRBV9 to TRBJ2-3; the match to TRBD2 covers 12 bases. This CDR3 has 16 amino acids. Per germline, CDR1 SGDLS and CDR2 YYNGEE. The V gene end was trimmed by 4 bases and the J gene end by 3 bases; junction bases not matched to a gene: 6. The CDR3: CASSYRLAGVTDTQYF. The DNA of the CDR3 is TGTGCCAGCAGCTACCGACTAGCGGGGGTGACAGATACGCAGTATTTT. Variable domain in full (rest from reference TRBV9 and TRBJ2-3): DSGVTQTPKHLITATGQRVTLRCSPRSGDLSVYWYQQSLDQGLQFLIQYYNGEERAKGNILERFSAQQFPDLHSELNLSSLELGDSALYFCASSYRLAGVTDTQYFGPGTRLTVL.

The chain employs TRBV29-1 and TRBJ2-5; perhaps TRBD2 as D (6 bases). Germline-derived CDR1 and CDR2 are SQVTM and ANQGSEA. The CDR3 length is 16 residues. V was trimmed by 4 bases and J by 0 bases, leaving 18 bases between them. In nucleotides, the CDR3 is TGCAGCGTTGCCCGTTGGGGGGAGGAACACCAAGAGACCCAGTACTTC. Protein sequence: CSVARWGEEHQETQYF.

This chain joins TRBV11-2 and TRBJ2-5, with a tentative D call TRBD2 (6 bases). Trimming removed 1 base at V and 5 bases at J, with 14 bases between. CDR1 is SGHAT, CDR2 FQNNGV, per germline. This CDR3 has 15 residues. The CDR3 loop is CASSLGWGEAETQYF. CDR3 coding DNA: TGTGCCAGCAGCTTAGGTTGGGGGGAAGCTGAGACCCAGTACTTC.

The chain carries TRBV27 and TRBJ2-1; TRBD2 matches 11 bases. Germline V gene lookup returns CDR1 MNHEY and CDR2 SMNVEV (reference sequence). Germline trimming cut 7 bases from V and 7 bases from J; bases unmatched to any gene: 6. The CDR3 extends over 14 amino acids. The CDR3 bases are TGTGCCAGCAAGGGTAGCGGGGGGGATAATGAGCAGTTCTTC. Translated, it gives CASKGSGGDNEQFF.

This chain links TRBV5-6 with TRBJ2-1; 8 nucleotides match TRBD1. The germline gives CDR1 SGHDT, CDR2 YYEEEE. CDR3 size: 15 residues. The J segment lost 3 bases and the V segment lost 0 bases, leaving 2 bases of the junction unmatched. This CDR3 reads CASSLATGVYNEQFF. Written as DNA, the CDR3 is TGTGCCAGCAGCTTGGCGACAGGGGTCTACAATGAGCAGTTCTTC.

This clone was observed once. The chain is built from TRBV6-5 and TRBJ1-4; no reliable D call. CDR1 is MNHEY, CDR2 SVGAGI, per germline. Trimming shortened V by 1 base and J by 3 bases, and 9 bases separated the two germline ends. The length of the CDR3 is 15 residues. CDR3 amino acids: CASSYLEESNEKLFF. The CDR3 coding sequence is TGTGCCAGCAGTTACTTGGAGGAATCTAATGAAAAACTGTTTTTT.

The CDR3 protein is CASSELGDRGVSALHF. CDR3 sequence (DNA): TGTGCCAGCAGTGAACTTGGGGACAGGGGCGTATCGGCCCTCCACTTT. V usage is TRBV6-1 and J usage is TRBJ1-6; 10 bases align to TRBD1. After removal of 2 bases from V and 14 bases from J, the junction contained 12 bases not matched to a gene. The germline CDR1 and CDR2 sequences are MNHNS and SASEGT. The CDR3 extends over 16 amino acids.

The genes are TRBV4-3 and TRBJ2-7, with 10 bases fitting TRBD2. This CDR3 has 15 residues. V trimming: 5 bases; J trimming: 5 bases; junction bases outside the gene matches: 9. Germline CDR1 LGHNA, CDR2 YSLEER. CDR3 DNA sequence: TGCGCCAGCAGCTCCCTTATGAGCGGGAGGGACGAGCAGTACTTC. Its translation is CASSSLMSGRDEQYF.

This sequence joins TRBV30 and TRBJ1-2; D gene uncertain. CDR3 length: 10 residues. CDR1 is GTSNPN, CDR2 SVGIG, per germline (reference sequence). Deletions cut 2 bases from V and 7 bases from J, with 5 bases between. CDR3 in DNA: TGTGCCTGGAGTTCCGTTGGCTACACCTTC. Protein sequence: CAWSSVGYTF. Together with reference TRBV30 and TRBJ1-2, the CDR3 gives the full variable domain: SQTIHQWPATLVQPVGSPLSLECTVEGTSNPNLYWYRQAAGRGLQLLFYSVGIGQISSEVPQNLSASRPQDRQFILSSKKLLLSDSGFYLCAWSSVGYTFGSGTRLTVV.

This clone was picked up one time. This CDR3 is also generated by other DNA sequences in the sample. V and J are TRBV30 and TRBJ2-1; no reliable D call. V lost 1 base to trimming and J lost 4 bases, with 2 bases between them. Germline assignment: CDR1 GTSNPN and CDR2 SVGIG (reference sequence). The CDR3 covers 11 residues. The CDR3 bases are TGTGCCTGGAGTGAGTACAATGAGCAGTTCTTC. Its protein product is CAWSEYNEQFF.

The V gene is TRBV13, the J gene TRBJ1-2, with TRBD1 identical over 8 bases. The CDR3 runs 15 residues. V shed 1 base and J 3 bases; nucleotides not matched to a gene: 4. Per germline, CDR1 PRHDT and CDR2 FYEKMQ (reference sequence). CDR3 coding DNA: TGTGCCAGCAGCTTAGTGGGGACAGGTGACTATGGCTACACCTTC. Protein product: CASSLVGTGDYGYTF. Supplemented by reference TRBV13 and TRBJ1-2, the full variable domain reads AAGVIQSPRHLIKEKRETATLKCYPIPRHDTVYWYQQGPGQDPQFLISFYEKMQSDKGSIPDRFSAQQFSDYHSELNMSSLELGDSALYFCASSLVGTGDYGYTFGSGTRLTVV.

As DNA, the CDR3 is TGCGCCAGCAGCGTACGACAGGGGAACACTGAAGCTTTCTTT. Residues: CASSVRQGNTEAFF. J is TRBJ1-1 and V is TRBV5-1; 7 nucleotides line up with TRBD1. Germline-derived CDR1 and CDR2 are SGHRS and YFSETQ. V dropped 4 bases and J dropped 1; count of bases not matched to a gene: 4. The CDR3 loop spans 14 amino acids.

The rearrangement joins TRBV11-2 to TRBJ2-2; no definite D call. V was pared by 5 bases and J by 5 bases, with 18 bases between. CDR1 and CDR2 (germline): SGHAT, FQNNGV. The CDR3 is 16 residues long. The CDR3 DNA follows: TGTGCCAGCAGCCCGACCCGGGTGGTGGCAACCGGGGAGCTGTTTTTT. It encodes CASSPTRVVATGELFF.

The rearrangement uses TRBV11-3 and TRBJ2-7, with 8 bases lining up with TRBD1. In germline, CDR1 is SGHNT, CDR2 YENEEA. This CDR3 has 17 amino acids. V shed 2 bases and J 2 bases; nucleotides not matched to a gene: 11. The CDR3 spells CASSLKVGRGPPYEQYF. The DNA for the CDR3 is TGTGCCAGCAGCTTAAAGGTGGGCAGGGGGCCCCCCTACGAGCAGTACTTC.

V usage is TRBV7-6 and J usage is TRBJ2-1; tentatively, D is TRBD1 (6 bases). Germline lookup yields CDR1 SGHVS and CDR2 FNYEAQ. The CDR3 is 16 residues long. Trimming removed 5 bases at V and 0 bases at J, with 14 bases between. CDR3 residues: CASSPMRQVSYNEQFF. The CDR3 DNA sequence: TGTGCCAGCAGCCCGATGAGACAGGTCTCCTACAATGAGCAGTTCTTC.

The V gene is TRBV2, the J gene TRBJ1-1, with D possibly being TRBD1 (5 bases). V lost 3 bases and J 6 bases, leaving 8 bases between the germline ends. Germline V lookup: CDR1 SNHLY, CDR2 FYNNEI. This CDR3 spans 12 amino acids. The CDR3, as DNA: TGTGCCAGCAGTGATGGGGGTTCTGAAGCTTTCTTT. Translation gives CASSDGGSEAFF.

This sequence joins TRBV6-6 and TRBJ2-1; tentatively, D is TRBD1 or TRBD2 (7 bases each). This CDR3 spans 15 amino acids. Germline values: CDR1 MNHNY, CDR2 SVGAGI (reference sequence). V lost 2 bases and J 8 bases, leaving 16 bases between the germline ends. The CDR3 nucleotides are TGTGCCAGCAGTTACGGTCAGGGGGGGCCGGATGAGCAGTTCTTC. Residues: CASSYGQGGPDEQFF.

The chain combines TRBV11-2 with TRBJ2-3, with TRBD2 identical over 7 bases. Germline CDR1 and CDR2: SGHAT and FQNNGV. V lost 1 base and J lost 0; bases outside the gene matches: 4. CDR3 length equals 16 residues. CDR3 region: CASSLATGGSTDTQYF. CDR3 DNA sequence: TGTGCCAGCAGCTTAGCGACGGGGGGTAGCACAGATACGCAGTATTTT.

The CDR3 DNA follows: TGTGCCAGCAGCTTGGCGGGGGGGCCGAAGTTCTTC. This codes for CASSLAGGPKFF. This chain links TRBV5-6 with TRBJ2-1; 8 bases line up with TRBD2. The CDR3 length is 12 residues. V shed 0 bases and J 14 bases; nucleotides not matched to a gene: 4. Germline V gene data show CDR1 as SGHDT and CDR2 as YYEEEE.

The chain uses TRBV19 and TRBJ1-2; 10 positions match TRBD1. This CDR3 comprises 15 residues. The J segment lost 6 bases and the V segment lost 3 bases, leaving 7 bases of the junction unmatched. Germline CDR1 reads LNHDA; CDR2 reads SQIVND (reference sequence). CDR3 DNA sequence: TGTGCCAGTAGTATTTGGGACAGGGGATTGGATGGCTACACCTTC. It yields the protein CASSIWDRGLDGYTF.